The 31 T cell receptor beta chains below come from one sample, sequenced in a study of radiotherapy plus CTLA-4 blockade in lung cancer. Only in-frame clones appear in the TCRdb table, and some are missing; sequencing was by immunoSEQ multiplex PCR. The profile shows 40,000 to 45,000 clones, about 75% of them singletons. The input for sequencing was peripheral blood, taken from a patient treated with radiotherapy plus ipilimumab. The origin of the receptors is a human donor with non-small cell lung cancer who had stable disease on radiotherapy plus ipilimumab.

The V and J genes are TRBV30 and TRBJ1-2; 7 positions match TRBD1. CDR3 length: 15 amino acids. Germline CDR1 and CDR2: GTSNPN and SVGIG (reference sequence). V was clipped by 4 bases and J by 1 base; unmatched bases: 9. The CDR3 protein is CAWNPTGQRNYGYTF. The CDR3 nucleotides are TGTGCCTGGAACCCTACGGGACAGCGTAACTATGGCTACACCTTC.

V and J are TRBV7-2 and TRBJ2-7; no reliable D call. This CDR3 is 13 amino acids long. V shed 0 bases and J shed 2 bases, with 5 bases lying between them. The V gene's germline CDR1 is SGHTA and CDR2 FQGNSA. The CDR3 spells CASSLAPTYEQYF. CDR3 nucleotide sequence: TGTGCCAGCAGCTTAGCCCCAACCTACGAGCAGTACTTC.

The rearrangement links TRBV15 to TRBJ2-1, with TRBD2 matching 8 bases. There are 13 residues in the CDR3. V trimming: 8 bases; J trimming: 8 bases; junction bases outside the gene matches: 8. CDR1 and CDR2 (germline): LNHNV, YYDKDF (reference sequence). The CDR3 reads CATGGTRDDEQFF. The CDR3 region has the DNA TGTGCCACCGGGGGGACTAGGGATGATGAGCAGTTCTTC.

In its sample, this clone was seen once. The rearrangement uses TRBV29-1 and TRBJ1-1; D perhaps matches TRBD1 (5 bases). The CDR3 has 13 amino acids. Germline CDR1 is SQVTM and CDR2 is ANQGSEA. The ends were cut back, 5 bases at V and 7 bases at J, with 17 bases in the middle. CDR3 in DNA: TGCAGCGTTTCTAGACAGAGCACGATTGAAGCTTTCTTT. Residues: CSVSRQSTIEAFF.

This chain uses TRBV6-1 with TRBJ1-6, with a tentative D call TRBD1 (5 bases). Trimming took 6 bases from V and 6 from J, leaving 9 bases between them. Germline loops: CDR1 MNHNS, CDR2 SASEGT. The CDR3 covers 13 residues. The CDR3 sequence: CASRPGGNSPLHF. CDR3 DNA sequence: TGTGCCAGCAGACCCGGGGGTAATTCACCCCTCCACTTT.

J is TRBJ1-1 and V is TRBV30; TRBD1 agrees at 11 bases. The CDR3 is 17 amino acids. Per the germline V gene, CDR1 is GTSNPN and CDR2 is SVGIG (reference sequence). V gave up 2 bases and J gave up 0 bases; unmatched junction bases: 8. This CDR3 reads CAWSPGGTGGLNTEAFF. CDR3 bases: TGTGCCTGGAGTCCAGGGGGGACAGGGGGGCTGAACACTGAAGCTTTCTTT.

By sample share, this clone is medium-sized. Other DNA sequences in the sample encode the same CDR3. The genes are TRBV30 and TRBJ1-4; D call uncertain. The CDR3 covers 11 residues. Trimming took off 2 bases at V and 8 bases at J, with 6 bases between the two ends. CDR1 and CDR2 (germline): GTSNPN, SVGIG (reference sequence). DNA for the CDR3: TGTGCCTGGAGTATACGGGAAAAACTGTTTTTT. This translates into CAWSIREKLFF.

CDR3 region: CATATGGSYNEQFF. The CDR3 bases are TGTGCCACCGCCACAGGGGGATCCTACAATGAGCAGTTCTTC. The V gene is TRBV11-2, the J gene TRBJ2-1; 8 nucleotides align to TRBD1. J lost 1 base, V lost 10 bases, and 6 bases had no gene match. The CDR3 runs to 14 residues. Germline V lookup: CDR1 SGHAT, CDR2 FQNNGV. The variable domain in full, completed from reference TRBV11-2 and TRBJ2-1, reads EAGVAQSPRYKIIEKRQSVAFWCNPISGHATLYWYQQILGQGPKLLIQFQNNGVVDDSQLPKDRFSAERLKGVDSTLKIQPAKLEDSAVYLCATATGGSYNEQFFGPGTRLTVL.

This clone has just one count. CDR3 nucleotide sequence: TGTGCCAGCAGCTTATCTTCTAGCGGGGGGGCCTACGAGCAGTACTTC. It specifies CASSLSSSGGAYEQYF. The rearrangement links TRBV7-2 to TRBJ2-7, with 12 bases aligning to TRBD2. Looked up from germline, CDR1 is SGHTA and CDR2 is FQGNSA. J was trimmed by 2 bases and V by 2 bases; bases with no gene match: 4. The CDR3 covers 16 residues. The whole variable domain, remainder taken from reference TRBV7-2 and TRBJ2-7, is GAGVSQSPSNKVTEKGKDVELRCDPISGHTALYWYRQSLGQGLEFLIYFQGNSAPDKSGLPSDRFSAERTGGSVSTLTIQRTQQEDSAVYLCASSLSSSGGAYEQYFGPGTRLTVT.

This chain connects TRBV30 to TRBJ2-1, with 8 bases fitting TRBD1. The CDR3 length is 11 residues. CDR1 is GTSNPN and CDR2 is SVGIG in the germline V gene (reference sequence). In DNA form, the CDR3 reads TGTTCAGGGGGCACTTACAATGAGCAGTTCTTC. Translated, it gives CSGGTYNEQFF.

V gene TRBV7-2 combines with J gene TRBJ1-6; possible D gene TRBD1, 6 bases. The V and J ends lost 0 bases and 9 bases respectively, with 12 bases between them. Germline V gene sequence: CDR1 SGHTA, CDR2 FQGNSA. The CDR3 runs to 15 residues. The CDR3 here is CASSLAGQGFSPLHF. In DNA form, the CDR3 reads TGTGCCAGCAGCTTAGCGGGCCAGGGGTTTTCACCCCTCCACTTT.

CDR3 coding DNA: TGTGCCAGCAGCTTGGGACAGGGGGCTTCAGCTTTCTTT. Its protein product is CASSLGQGASAFF. J is TRBJ1-1 and V is TRBV2; 12 nucleotides match TRBD1. V trimming: 6 bases; J trimming: 10 bases; junction bases outside the gene matches: 6. From germline, CDR1 is SNHLY and CDR2 FYNNEI. This CDR3 has 13 amino acids.

The chain joins TRBV29-1 to TRBJ2-7; 7 nucleotides align to TRBD1. After removal of 4 bases from V and 2 bases from J, the junction contained 2 bases not matched to a gene. The CDR3 consists of 12 residues. Looked up from germline, CDR1 is SQVTM and CDR2 is ANQGSEA. The CDR3: CSVGQGAYEQYF. CDR3 bases: TGCAGCGTTGGACAGGGAGCCTACGAGCAGTACTTC.

The V gene is TRBV7-2, the J gene TRBJ1-5; D remains unclear. Trimming stripped 1 base from V and 6 bases from J, with 7 bases between. The germline gives CDR1 SGHTA, CDR2 FQGNSA. The CDR3 runs 13 residues. The CDR3 nucleotides are TGTGCCAGCAGCTTAGTTTCGGGTCAGCCCCAGCATTTT. Protein sequence: CASSLVSGQPQHF.

The chain employs TRBV18 and TRBJ1-2, with 9 positions matching TRBD1. The germline V gene has CDR1 KGHSH and CDR2 LQKENI. The CDR3 is 19 amino acids. Germline trimming cut 3 bases from V and 1 base from J; bases unmatched to any gene: 15. The CDR3 sequence is CASSPGPTGGAWLNYGYTF. In DNA form, the CDR3 reads TGTGCCAGCTCACCCGGCCCGACAGGGGGAGCTTGGCTTAACTATGGCTACACCTTC. The full variable domain, completed using reference TRBV18 and TRBJ1-2, is NAGVMQNPRHLVRRRGQEARLRCSPMKGHSHVYWYRQLPEEGLKFMVYLQKENIIDESGMPKERFSAEFPKEGPSILRIQQVVRGDSAAYFCASSPGPTGGAWLNYGYTFGSGTRLTVV.

The CDR3 DNA follows: TGCGCCAGCAGCTTGAGGGGGCTCACTGAAGCTTTCTTT. This sequence encodes CASSLRGLTEAFF. The rearrangement links TRBV5-1 to TRBJ1-1; TRBD1 matches 7 bases. CDR1 SGHRS and CDR2 YFSETQ come from the germline V gene. The CDR3 loop spans 13 amino acids. J lost 4 bases, V lost 1 base, and 1 base had no gene match.

This clone came up many times. The V call is TRBV9, the J call TRBJ1-4, with D tentatively TRBD1 (5 bases). The CDR3 is made up of 15 amino acids. Germline loops: CDR1 SGDLS, CDR2 YYNGEE. V was pared by 3 bases and J by 5 bases, with 14 bases between. In DNA, the CDR3 is TGTGCCAGCAGCGGAGGGCGGGGCAGAAATGAAAAACTGTTTTTT. Residues: CASSGGRGRNEKLFF.

V usage is TRBV19 and J usage is TRBJ1-3, with D unclear. Trimming shortened V by 10 bases and J by 0 bases, and 16 bases separated the two germline ends. This CDR3 comprises 15 residues. The germline V gene encodes CDR1 LNHDA and CDR2 SQIVND (reference sequence). The DNA of the CDR3 is TGTGCCACCCGCCCAAGACTGAGCTCTGGAAACACCATATATTTT. Translating gives CATRPRLSSGNTIYF.

The chain has TRBV27 and TRBJ2-5; D not resolved. The germline V and J ends were trimmed by 7 bases and 2 bases, with 11 bases remaining between them. Germline loops: CDR1 MNHEY, CDR2 SMNVEV (reference sequence). The CDR3 has 13 amino acids. For the CDR3, the DNA is TGTGCCAGCAAGGAGTTTTCACAAGAGACCCAGTACTTC. Translated: CASKEFSQETQYF.

V gene TRBV6-1 combines with J gene TRBJ2-1, with D tentatively TRBD2 (5 bases). The germline V and J ends were trimmed by 3 bases and 4 bases, with 10 bases remaining between them. CDR3 size: 14 residues. CDR1 and CDR2 (germline): MNHNS, SASEGT. CDR3 residues: CASSDGSAYNEQFF. In DNA, the CDR3 is TGTGCCAGCAGTGATGGTAGCGCTTACAATGAGCAGTTCTTC.

The chain joins TRBV5-4 to TRBJ2-5; a weak D match, TRBD2 (6 bases). Germline V gene lookup returns CDR1 SGHNT and CDR2 YYREEE (reference sequence). The CDR3 has 19 amino acids. Trimming removed 0 bases from V and 5 bases from J, with 26 bases in between. The DNA for the CDR3 is TGTGCCAGCAGCTTGGGGGGCTTGGTATGGCGGGGAGCCTTCGAGACCCAGTACTTC. Encoded protein: CASSLGGLVWRGAFETQYF.

This chain's CDR3 is CAISPTTVSVGNTIYF. CDR3 in DNA: TGTGCCATCAGCCCCACGACAGTATCTGTCGGAAACACCATATATTTT. This chain uses TRBV10-3 with TRBJ1-3, with D perhaps TRBD1 (5 bases). V was cut by 6 bases and J by 4 bases, with 19 bases left in between. The CDR3 totals 16 residues. Germline V gene lookup returns CDR1 ENHRY and CDR2 SYGVKD.

Relative to its sample, this clone is medium-sized. The rearrangement joins TRBV5-6 to TRBJ2-2, with a possible D match to TRBD1 (6 bases). Between the trimmed V and J ends, which lost 3 bases and 1 base, there was a span of 10 bases. Germline V CDR1 and CDR2: SGHDT, YYEEEE. CDR3 length: 15 amino acids. As DNA, the CDR3 is TGTGCCAGCAGCTCGCTACAGGGGAACACCGGGGAGCTGTTTTTT. Translating gives CASSSLQGNTGELFF.

This rearrangement joins TRBV6-1 to TRBJ2-3, with 7 positions matching TRBD2. Germline lookup yields CDR1 MNHNS and CDR2 SASEGT. Trimming took 8 bases from V and 6 from J; bases not matched to a gene: 14. This CDR3 is 15 amino acids long. The CDR3 coding sequence is TGTGCCAGCGGGTTGGGGCGGACGGGAGGTGATACGCAGTATTTT. Translated, it gives CASGLGRTGGDTQYF.

This clone was counted once. The V call is TRBV9, the J call TRBJ2-1, with 8 positions matching TRBD2. The V gene's germline CDR1 is SGDLS and CDR2 YYNGEE. The trim removed 4 bases at V and 2 bases at J, leaving 5 bases unmatched. The CDR3 runs 15 residues. Here the CDR3 reads CASSLRGGPYNEQFF. For the CDR3, the DNA is TGTGCCAGCAGCCTCCGGGGGGGCCCCTACAATGAGCAGTTCTTC.

This sequence joins TRBV10-1 and TRBJ1-2; no firm D call. The CDR3 consists of 12 residues. Trimming left V 6 bases short and J 7 bases short, with 12 bases between. The V gene's germline CDR1 is WNHNN and CDR2 SYGVQD (reference sequence). The DNA for the CDR3 is TGCGCCAGCAGCCGAGGGTCCGGTGGCTACACCTTC. This sequence encodes CASSRGSGGYTF.

This clone was detected only a few times. This chain links TRBV6-1 with TRBJ1-2; 7 positions match TRBD1. Germline CDR1 is MNHNS and CDR2 is SASEGT. This CDR3 is 18 amino acids long. Unmatched junction bases numbered 20, after V lost 2 bases and J lost 8 bases. The CDR3 coding sequence is TGTGCCAGCAGTGAATTCAGGACGTCAGGGGGTGGCCTAAGGGGCTACACCTTC. Translating gives CASSEFRTSGGGLRGYTF.

This clone has a single count. The DNA of the CDR3 is TGCGCCAGCAGCACCGGACAGGGCCGGGGCACAGATACGCAGTATTTT. Translating gives CASSTGQGRGTDTQYF. This rearrangement joins TRBV5-1 to TRBJ2-3; 8 positions agree with TRBD1. This CDR3 spans 16 amino acids. V lost 4 bases and J lost 1; bases outside the gene matches: 8. The V gene's germline CDR1 is SGHRS and CDR2 YFSETQ.

The rearrangement joins TRBV9 to TRBJ1-2, with D tentatively TRBD1 (5 bases). The V gene's germline CDR1 is SGDLS and CDR2 YYNGEE. V shed 4 bases and J shed 4 bases, with 23 bases lying between them. CDR3 length: 17 amino acids. DNA for the CDR3: TGTGCCAGCAGCCCCTCCGGGGCAGGGACTGCGCTCTATGGCTACACCTTC. Protein product: CASSPSGAGTALYGYTF.

The chain links TRBV5-4 to TRBJ1-1; TRBD1 agrees at 8 bases. The J segment lost 3 bases and the V segment lost 6 bases, leaving 13 bases of the junction unmatched. Germline CDR1 is SGHNT and CDR2 is YYREEE (reference sequence). This CDR3 region has 16 residues. The CDR3 coding sequence is TGTGCCAGCATCAGACGACCTTCGACAGGGGACACTGAAGCTTTCTTT. This encodes CASIRRPSTGDTEAFF.

V and J are TRBV5-1 and TRBJ2-4; 11 positions match TRBD1. CDR1 is SGHRS, CDR2 YFSETQ, per germline. J gave up 8 bases and V 0 bases, and 1 base lay outside the gene matches. The CDR3 loop spans 14 amino acids. CDR3 amino acids: CASSLAGQGDIQYF. DNA for the CDR3: TGCGCCAGCAGCTTGGCGGGACAGGGGGACATTCAGTACTTC.